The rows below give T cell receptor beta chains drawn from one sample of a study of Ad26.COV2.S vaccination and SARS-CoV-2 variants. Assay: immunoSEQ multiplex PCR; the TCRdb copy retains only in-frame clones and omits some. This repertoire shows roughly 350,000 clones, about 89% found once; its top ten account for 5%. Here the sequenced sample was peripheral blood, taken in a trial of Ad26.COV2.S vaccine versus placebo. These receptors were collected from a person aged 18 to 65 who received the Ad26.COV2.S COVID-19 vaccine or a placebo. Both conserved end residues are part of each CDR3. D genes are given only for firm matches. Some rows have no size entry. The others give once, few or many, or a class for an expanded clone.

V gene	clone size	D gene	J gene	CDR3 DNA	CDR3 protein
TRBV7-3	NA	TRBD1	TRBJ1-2	TGTGCCAGCAGCTCGGGACAGGGCCGGGATGGCTACACCTTC	CASSSGQGRDGYTF
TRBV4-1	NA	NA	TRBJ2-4	TGCGCCAGCAGCCAAGATCCGCCAGGGGGGCTAAAAAACATTCAGTACTTC	CASSQDPPGGLKNIQYF
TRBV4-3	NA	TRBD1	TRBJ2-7	TGCGCCAGCAGCCAAGGACAGGGAGCCTACGAGCAGTACTTC	CASSQGQGAYEQYF
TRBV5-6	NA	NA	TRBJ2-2	TGTGCCAGCAGCTCAACTTACACCGGGGAGCTGTTTTTT	CASSSTYTGELFF
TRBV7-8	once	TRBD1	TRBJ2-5	TGTGCCAGCAGCGACCCCGGACAGGGAAGAGAGACCCAGTACTTC	CASSDPGQGRETQYF
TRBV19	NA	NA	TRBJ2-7	TGTGCCAGTAGTATAAGTAGGCCGGGTAGATACGAGCAGTACTTC	CASSISRPGRYEQYF
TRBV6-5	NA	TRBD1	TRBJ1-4	TGTGCCAGCAGGTGGACAGGGGTTGAAAAACTGTTTTTT	CASRWTGVEKLFF
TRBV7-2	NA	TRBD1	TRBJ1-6	TGTGCCAGCAGCGTCCGCGGACAGGGGAATTCCTATAATTCACCCCTCCACTTT	CASSVRGQGNSYNSPLHF
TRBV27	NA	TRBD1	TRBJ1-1	TGTGCCAGCAGTTCCCGGGACAGGGTGGGGTACACTGAAGCTTTCTTT	CASSSRDRVGYTEAFF
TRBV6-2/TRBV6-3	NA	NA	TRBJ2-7	TGTGCCAGCAGTGCCGCACGGGGAAACGAGCAGTACTTC	CASSAARGNEQYF
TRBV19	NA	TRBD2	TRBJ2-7	TGTGCCAGTAGTGCAGGCGGGGGTAGCTCCTACGAGCAGTACTTC	CASSAGGGSSYEQYF
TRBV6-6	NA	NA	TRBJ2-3	TGTGCCAGCAGTCCAGCAAGACACCATCTTTATGAGGATACGCAGTATTTT	CASSPARHHLYEDTQYF
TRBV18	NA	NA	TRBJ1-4	TGTGCCAGCTCGCCTATAAGGGGTGAAAAACTGTTTTTT	CASSPIRGEKLFF
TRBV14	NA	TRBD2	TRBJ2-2	TGTGCCAGCAGCCAACCCCTCGGACTAGCGGGGGGGCCCCGGGCCGGGGAGCTGTTTTTT	CASSQPLGLAGGPRAGELFF
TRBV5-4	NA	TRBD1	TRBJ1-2	TGTGCCAGCAGCTTCTCAGGGGGAAATGGCTACACCTTC	CASSFSGGNGYTF
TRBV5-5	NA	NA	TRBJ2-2	TGTGCCAGCAGCTTGAGGGCGGTCACCGGGGAGCTGTTTTTT	CASSLRAVTGELFF
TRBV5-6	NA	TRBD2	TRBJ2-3	TGTGCCAGCAGCTTGGGACTAGCCTGGGGAGATACGCAGTATTTT	CASSLGLAWGDTQYF
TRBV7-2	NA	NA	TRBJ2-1	TGTGCCAGCAGCTTAGAAGCAATCCCCTACAATGAGCAGTTCTTC	CASSLEAIPYNEQFF
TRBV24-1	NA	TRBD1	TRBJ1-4	TGTGCCACCAGTGATTCCAGGGGGCTCGGTGAAAAACTGTTTTTT	CATSDSRGLGEKLFF
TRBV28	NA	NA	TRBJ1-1	TGTGCCAGCAGTGCGGACACTGAAGCTTTCTTT	CASSADTEAFF
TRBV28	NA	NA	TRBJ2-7	TGTGCCAGCAGTTTAGGGCCAACCCCAGAGCAGTACTTC	CASSLGPTPEQYF
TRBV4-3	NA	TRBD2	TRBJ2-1	TGCGCCAGCAGTGCCGGGACTAGCGAGCGAAATGAGCAGTTCTTC	CASSAGTSERNEQFF
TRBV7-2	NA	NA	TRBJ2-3	TGTGCCAGCAGCTTAGGCCCGAGTAGTAGTACGCAGTATTTT	CASSLGPSSSTQYF
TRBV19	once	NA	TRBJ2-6	TGTGCGGCGGAGGGAATGACTACCGGGGCCAACGTCCTGACTTTC	CAAEGMTTGANVLTF
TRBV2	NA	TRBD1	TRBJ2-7	TGTGCCAGCAGAGCCGGGACAGGGGACTACGAGCAGTACTTC	CASRAGTGDYEQYF
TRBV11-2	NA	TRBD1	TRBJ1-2	TGTGCCAGCAGCTCTGACAGGGGTGGGGCTAACTATGGCTACACCTTC	CASSSDRGGANYGYTF
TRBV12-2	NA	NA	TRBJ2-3	TGTGCAAGTCGCTTTTCCGGGACAGGGAGCACAGATACGCAGTATTTT	CASRFSGTGSTDTQYF
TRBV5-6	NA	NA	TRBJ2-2	TGTGCCAGCAGCTTAGGGCAGGGCCCCGGGGAGCTGTTTTTT	CASSLGQGPGELFF
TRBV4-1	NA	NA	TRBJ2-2	TGCGCCAGCAGCCCGGGGGTGCCGAACACCGGGGAGCTGTTTTTT	CASSPGVPNTGELFF
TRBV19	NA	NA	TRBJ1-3	TGTGCCAGTAGTATTTCGGGGTCTGGAAACACCATATATTTT	CASSISGSGNTIYF
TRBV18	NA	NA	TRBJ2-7	TGTGCCAGCTCACCGAGCTGGGGGGAAAACGAGCAGTACTTC	CASSPSWGENEQYF
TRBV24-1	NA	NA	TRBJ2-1	TGTGCCACCAGTGATCCCCCCTTGTATGAGCAGTTCTTC	CATSDPPLYEQFF
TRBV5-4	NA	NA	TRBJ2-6	TGTGCCAGCAGCTTGCGGGACGGCTCTGGGGCCAACGTCCTGACTTTC	CASSLRDGSGANVLTF
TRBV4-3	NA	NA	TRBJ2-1	TGCGCCAGCAGCCAAGATCTTGGAAGGGACTCCTACAATGAGCAGTTCTTC	CASSQDLGRDSYNEQFF
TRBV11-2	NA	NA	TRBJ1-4	TGTGCCAGCAGCTTTAATCCACAGGGTGATGAAAAACTGTTTTTT	CASSFNPQGDEKLFF
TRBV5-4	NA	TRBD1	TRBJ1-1	TGTGCCAGCAGGCGTGACAGGGAAAGGTCTGAAGCTTTCTTT	CASRRDRERSEAFF
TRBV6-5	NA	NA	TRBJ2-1	TGTGCCAGCAGTTACCGGGAAAACTCCTACAATGAGCAGTTCTTC	CASSYRENSYNEQFF
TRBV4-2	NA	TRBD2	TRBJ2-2	TGTGCCAGCAGCCAAGATCACCTAGCGGCGAACACCGGGGAGCTGTTTTTT	CASSQDHLAANTGELFF
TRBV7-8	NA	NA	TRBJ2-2	TGTGCCAGCAGCTTAGCTCTAGGAAGGCCGAACACCGGGGAGCTGTTTTTT	CASSLALGRPNTGELFF
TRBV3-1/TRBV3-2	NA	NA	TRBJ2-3	TGTGCCAGCAGCCAAGATCCACAGGATACGCAGTATTTT	CASSQDPQDTQYF
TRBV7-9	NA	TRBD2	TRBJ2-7	TGTGCCAGCAGCTCCGAGGTTTTGGTGCGGGAGGGGGCCTACGAGCAGTACTTC	CASSSEVLVREGAYEQYF
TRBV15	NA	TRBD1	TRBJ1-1	TGTGCCACCAGCAGATTAGACAGGGACGAGACTGAAGCTTTCTTT	CATSRLDRDETEAFF
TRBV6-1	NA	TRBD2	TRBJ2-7	TGTGCCAGCAGTGAGGGTTGGGTAGCGGGAGCCACCAATTTCTACGAGCAGTACTTC	CASSEGWVAGATNFYEQYF
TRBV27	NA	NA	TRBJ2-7	TGTGCCAGCAGTATGGGAAACAGGGCCGAGCAGTACTTC	CASSMGNRAEQYF
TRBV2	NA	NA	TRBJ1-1	TGTGCCAGCAGAGACAGGTACACTGAAGCTTTCTTT	CASRDRYTEAFF
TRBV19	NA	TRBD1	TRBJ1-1	TGTGCCATATCCGACAGGGAGAACACTGAAGCTTTCTTT	CAISDRENTEAFF
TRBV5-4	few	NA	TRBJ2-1	TGTGCCAGCCAAGGGGACTTTAGGGCCAATGAGCAGTTCTTC	CASQGDFRANEQFF
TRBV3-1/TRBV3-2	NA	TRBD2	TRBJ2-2	TGTGCCAGCAGTATTGGCGGGGGAAACACCGGGGAGCTGTTTTTT	CASSIGGGNTGELFF